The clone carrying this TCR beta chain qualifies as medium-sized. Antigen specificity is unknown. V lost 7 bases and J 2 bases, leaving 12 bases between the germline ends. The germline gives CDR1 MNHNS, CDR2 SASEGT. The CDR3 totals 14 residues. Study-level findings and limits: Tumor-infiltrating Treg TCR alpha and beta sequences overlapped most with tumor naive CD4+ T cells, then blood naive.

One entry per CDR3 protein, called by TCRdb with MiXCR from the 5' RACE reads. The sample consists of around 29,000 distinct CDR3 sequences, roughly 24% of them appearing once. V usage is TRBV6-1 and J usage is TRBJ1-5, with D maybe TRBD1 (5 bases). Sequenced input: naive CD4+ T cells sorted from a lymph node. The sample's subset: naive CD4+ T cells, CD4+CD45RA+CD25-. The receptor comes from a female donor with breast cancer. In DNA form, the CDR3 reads TGTGCCAGCAACCCCCAGGGAGGCAATCAGCCCCAGCATTTT. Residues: CASNPQGGNQPQHF.